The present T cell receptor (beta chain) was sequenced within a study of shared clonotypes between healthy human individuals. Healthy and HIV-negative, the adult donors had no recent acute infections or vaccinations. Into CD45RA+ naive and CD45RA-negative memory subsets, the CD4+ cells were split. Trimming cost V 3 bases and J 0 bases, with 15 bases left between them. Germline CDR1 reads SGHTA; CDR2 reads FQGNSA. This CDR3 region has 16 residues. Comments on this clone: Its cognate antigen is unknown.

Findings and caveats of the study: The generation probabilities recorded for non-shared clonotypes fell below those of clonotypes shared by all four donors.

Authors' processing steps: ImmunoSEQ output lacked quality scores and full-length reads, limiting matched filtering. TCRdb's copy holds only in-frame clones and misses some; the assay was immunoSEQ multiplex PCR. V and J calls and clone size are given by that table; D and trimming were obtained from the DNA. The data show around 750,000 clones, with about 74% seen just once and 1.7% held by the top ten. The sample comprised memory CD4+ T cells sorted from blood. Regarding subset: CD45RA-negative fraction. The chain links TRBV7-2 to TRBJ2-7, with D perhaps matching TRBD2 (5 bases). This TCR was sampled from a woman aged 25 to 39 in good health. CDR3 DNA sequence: TGTGCCAGCAGCTTTCTCGGCGGGCATTACTCCTACGAGCAGTACTTC. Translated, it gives CASSFLGGHYSYEQYF.